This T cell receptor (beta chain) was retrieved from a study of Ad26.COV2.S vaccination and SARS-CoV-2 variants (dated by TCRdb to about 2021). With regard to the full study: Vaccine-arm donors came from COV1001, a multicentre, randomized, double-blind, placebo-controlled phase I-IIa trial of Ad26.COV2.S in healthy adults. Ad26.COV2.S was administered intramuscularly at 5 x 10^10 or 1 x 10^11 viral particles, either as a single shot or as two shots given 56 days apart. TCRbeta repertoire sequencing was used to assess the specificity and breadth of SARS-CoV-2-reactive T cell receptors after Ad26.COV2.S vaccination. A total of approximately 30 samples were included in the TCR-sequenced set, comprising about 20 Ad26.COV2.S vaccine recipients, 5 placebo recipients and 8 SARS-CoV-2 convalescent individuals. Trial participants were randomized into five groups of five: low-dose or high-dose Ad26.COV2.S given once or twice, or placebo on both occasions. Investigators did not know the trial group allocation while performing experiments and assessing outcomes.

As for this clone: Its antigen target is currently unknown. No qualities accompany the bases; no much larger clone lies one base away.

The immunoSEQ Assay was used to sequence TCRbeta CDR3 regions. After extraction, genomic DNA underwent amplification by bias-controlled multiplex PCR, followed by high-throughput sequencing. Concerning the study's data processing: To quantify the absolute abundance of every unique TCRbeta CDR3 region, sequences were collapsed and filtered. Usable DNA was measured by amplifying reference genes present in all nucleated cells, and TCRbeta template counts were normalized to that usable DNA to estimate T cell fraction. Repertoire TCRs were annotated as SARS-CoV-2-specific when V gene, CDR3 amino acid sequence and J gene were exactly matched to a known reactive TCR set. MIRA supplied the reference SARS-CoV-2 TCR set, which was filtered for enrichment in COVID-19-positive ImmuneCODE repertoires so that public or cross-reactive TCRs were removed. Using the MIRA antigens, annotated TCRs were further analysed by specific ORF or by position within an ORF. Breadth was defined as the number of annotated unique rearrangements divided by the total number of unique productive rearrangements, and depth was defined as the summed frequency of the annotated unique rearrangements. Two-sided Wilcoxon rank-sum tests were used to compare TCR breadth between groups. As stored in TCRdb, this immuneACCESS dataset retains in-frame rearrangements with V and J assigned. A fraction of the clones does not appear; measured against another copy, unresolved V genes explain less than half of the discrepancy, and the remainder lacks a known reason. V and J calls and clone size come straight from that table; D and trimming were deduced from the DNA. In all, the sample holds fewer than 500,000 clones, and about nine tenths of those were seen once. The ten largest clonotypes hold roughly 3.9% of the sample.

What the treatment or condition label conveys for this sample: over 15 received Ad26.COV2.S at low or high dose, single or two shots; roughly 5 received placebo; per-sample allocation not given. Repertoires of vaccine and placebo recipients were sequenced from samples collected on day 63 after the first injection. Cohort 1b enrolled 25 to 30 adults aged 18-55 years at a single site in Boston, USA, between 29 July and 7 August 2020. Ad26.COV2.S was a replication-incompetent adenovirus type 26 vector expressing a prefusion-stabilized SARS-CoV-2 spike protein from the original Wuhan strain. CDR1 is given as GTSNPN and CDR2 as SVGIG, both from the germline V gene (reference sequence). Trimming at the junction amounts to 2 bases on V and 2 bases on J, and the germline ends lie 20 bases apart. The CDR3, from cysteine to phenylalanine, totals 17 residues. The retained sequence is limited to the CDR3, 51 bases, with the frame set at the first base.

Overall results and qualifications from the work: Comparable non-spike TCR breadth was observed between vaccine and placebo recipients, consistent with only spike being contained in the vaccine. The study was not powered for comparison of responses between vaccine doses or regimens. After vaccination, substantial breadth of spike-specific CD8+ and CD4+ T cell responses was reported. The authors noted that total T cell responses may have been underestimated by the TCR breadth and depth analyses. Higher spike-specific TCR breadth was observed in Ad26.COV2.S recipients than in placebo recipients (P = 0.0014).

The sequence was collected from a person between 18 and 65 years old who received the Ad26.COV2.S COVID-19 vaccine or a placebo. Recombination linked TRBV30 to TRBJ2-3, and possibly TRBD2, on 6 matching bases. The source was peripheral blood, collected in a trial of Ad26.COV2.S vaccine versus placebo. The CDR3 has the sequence CAWSLTFWDLNTDTQYF. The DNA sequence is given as TGTGCCTGGAGTCTCACCTTCTGGGACTTAAACACAGATACGCAGTATTTT.